Following are 29 T cell receptor beta chains from one sample sequenced in a study of blood T cell repertoires in COVID-19. The assay was immunoSEQ multiplex PCR, and TCRdb's table has in-frame clones only and misses some. The sample includes hundreds of thousands of clones, 65% to 90% seen only once; the top ten take approximately 12%. The sequencing sample was made of peripheral blood. The source of these receptors is a human donor in a cohort sampled during active COVID-19.

A few counts support this clone. This sequence joins TRBV24-1 and TRBJ2-7; D might be TRBD2 (5 bases). The length of the CDR3 is 17 residues. Germline V gives CDR1 KGHDR, CDR2 SFDVKD. V was clipped by 1 base and J by 3 bases, with 18 bases between them. CDR3 in amino acids: CATSDFPKQRVLYEQYF. The CDR3 coding sequence is TGTGCCACCAGTGATTTTCCGAAGCAGAGGGTGCTCTACGAGCAGTACTTC.

V usage is TRBV19 and J usage is TRBJ2-6; maybe TRBD1 (6 bases). V lost 3 bases to trimming and J lost 1 base, with 13 bases between them. Germline loops: CDR1 LNHDA, CDR2 SQIVND (reference sequence). This CDR3 has 17 amino acids. CDR3 bases: TGTGCCAGTAGTATGTTTAAGGACAGTTCTGGGGCCAACGTCCTGACTTTC. This gives the protein CASSMFKDSSGANVLTF.

This clone appeared once. The chain carries TRBV5-4 and TRBJ2-2; unclear D gene. This CDR3 spans 16 amino acids. Germline CDR1 and CDR2: SGHNT and YYREEE (reference sequence). Trimming stripped 4 bases from V and 7 bases from J, with 20 bases between. The CDR3 loop is CASSASSQLVHGELFF. In DNA form, the CDR3 reads TGTGCCAGCAGCGCCTCCTCACAGTTGGTGCACGGGGAGCTGTTTTTT.

This clone was detected once. The V and J genes are TRBV29-1 and TRBJ2-1; D remains unclear. The CDR3 totals 15 residues. Germline assignment: CDR1 SQVTM and CDR2 ANQGSEA. Trimming cost V 0 bases and J 5 bases, with 14 bases left between them. The CDR3 sequence: CSVEENHALNNEQFF. The CDR3 nucleotides read TGCAGCGTTGAAGAAAATCACGCGTTAAACAATGAGCAGTTCTTC.

The chain has TRBV19 and TRBJ2-1, with 9 bases that match TRBD2. This CDR3 has 18 residues. After removal of 3 bases from V and 4 bases from J, the junction contained 13 bases not matched to a gene. Germline CDR1 is LNHDA and CDR2 is SQIVND (reference sequence). This chain's CDR3 is CASSIRIAGDLGYNEQFF. The DNA of the CDR3 is TGTGCCAGTAGTATTCGAATAGCGGGAGACTTGGGTTACAATGAGCAGTTCTTC.

The chain joins TRBV2 to TRBJ2-3, with 11 bases identical to TRBD2. This CDR3 comprises 17 residues. Germline CDR1 is SNHLY and CDR2 is FYNNEI. The V segment lost 6 bases and the J segment 3 bases; nucleotides outside the gene matches: 11. CDR3 bases: TGTGCCAGCAGGATAGCGGGAGGGCCGATGAGTACAGATACGCAGTATTTT. Protein sequence: CASRIAGGPMSTDTQYF.

This rearrangement joins TRBV2 to TRBJ2-1; TRBD1 matches 9 bases. Unmatched junction bases numbered 11, after V lost 5 bases and J lost 6 bases. The CDR3 runs to 16 residues. Looked up from germline, CDR1 is SNHLY and CDR2 is FYNNEI. The CDR3 region is CASSRSGTGFPNEQFF. The CDR3 DNA sequence: TGTGCCAGCAGTCGCTCCGGGACAGGGTTCCCCAATGAGCAGTTCTTC.

At least ten counts were recorded for this clone. The chain links TRBV5-1 to TRBJ2-2, with 9 positions matching TRBD1. The CDR3 is 16 amino acids. Germline-derived CDR1 and CDR2 are SGHRS and YFSETQ. Trimming removed 5 bases from V and 6 bases from J; junction bases left unmatched: 11. CDR3 sequence (DNA): TGCGCCAGCAGTACAAACAGGGGGCGTAGCTCCGGGGAGCTGTTTTTT. Translated: CASSTNRGRSSGELFF.

CDR3 loop: CASSSLRLGTIFYEQYF. The CDR3 DNA reads TGTGCCAGCAGTAGCTTACGGTTAGGGACTATATTCTACGAGCAGTACTTC. The genes are TRBV7-2 and TRBJ2-7; TRBD2 matches 7 bases. V lost 6 bases to trimming and J lost 3 bases; unmatched junction nucleotides: 17. This CDR3 spans 17 amino acids. Germline V gene lookup returns CDR1 SGHTA and CDR2 FQGNSA.

J is TRBJ2-2 and V is TRBV19, with D uncertain. Trimming took 7 bases from V and 6 from J, leaving 18 bases between them. The CDR3 runs 15 residues. Germline V gives CDR1 LNHDA, CDR2 SQIVND (reference sequence). CDR3 DNA sequence: TGTGCCAGTATGCCAGCGTCCTTAGCCGCCGGGGAGCTGTTTTTT. Its protein is CASMPASLAAGELFF.

This clone has only a few counts. This sequence joins TRBV18 and TRBJ1-3; D unclear. Per germline, CDR1 KGHSH and CDR2 LQKENI. The CDR3 runs to 17 residues. V lost 6 bases and J lost 0, with 18 bases in between. The CDR3 nucleotides read TGTGCCAGCTCCCGCATCGAGGGTGGCGCCTCTGGAAACACCATATATTTT. Amino acid sequence: CASSRIEGGASGNTIYF.

The CDR3 DNA sequence: TGTGCCAGCAGTGAAGCGCGGGAAACCACCGAGCAGTACTTC. It yields the protein CASSEARETTEQYF. This chain connects TRBV6-1 to TRBJ2-7; the D gene is possibly TRBD2 (6 bases). The CDR3 contains 14 residues. V was pared by 0 bases and J by 6 bases, with 12 bases between. CDR1 is MNHNS, CDR2 SASEGT, per germline.

This chain joins TRBV4-2 and TRBJ1-5; a possible D gene is TRBD1 (6 bases). The CDR3 extends over 16 amino acids. V shed 4 bases and J shed 6 bases, with 19 bases lying between them. Germline V lookup: CDR1 LGHNA, CDR2 YNFKEQ. CDR3 sequence (DNA): TGTGCCAGCAGCCCGGGGGCGGGGGGCGTGAGTCAGCCCCAGCATTTT. It specifies CASSPGAGGVSQPQHF.

The gene calls are TRBV15 and TRBJ2-7; 7 bases fit TRBD1. CDR3 length: 16 amino acids. Germline V gene lookup returns CDR1 LNHNV and CDR2 YYDKDF (reference sequence). J was trimmed by 3 bases and V by 0 bases; bases with no gene match: 8. The DNA for the CDR3 is TGTGCCACCAGCAGAGATCGTGCAGGGGGTTACTACGAGCAGTACTTC. As protein: CATSRDRAGGYYEQYF.

V gene TRBV23-1 combines with J gene TRBJ2-3; no reliable D call. TRBV23-1 is annotated as an ORF whose role is uncertain. The length of the CDR3 is 12 residues. Trimming cost V 7 bases and J 7 bases, with 12 bases left between them. The CDR3 DNA sequence: TGCGCCAGCACCAGAGAGGTGAATACGCAGTATTTT. Protein sequence: CASTREVNTQYF.

This sequence joins TRBV5-1 and TRBJ2-5, with TRBD2 as a possible D gene (7 bases). Germline CDR1 reads SGHRS; CDR2 reads YFSETQ. V was clipped by 4 bases and J by 4 bases, with 11 bases between them. There are 13 residues in the CDR3. Here the CDR3 DNA reads TGCGCCAGCAGCAGGGGGGGTATAGAGACCCAGTACTTC. Translated, it gives CASSRGGIETQYF.

The chain has TRBV11-3 and TRBJ2-6; D not resolved. V was trimmed by 5 bases and J by 2 bases, leaving 4 bases between them. The CDR3 length is 13 residues. Per germline, CDR1 SGHNT and CDR2 YENEEA. CDR3 in DNA: TGTGCCAGCAGCCAAACTGGGGCCAACGTCCTGACTTTC. It codes for CASSQTGANVLTF.

This clone was detected only once. The chain carries TRBV13 and TRBJ2-3, with TRBD2 identical over 10 bases. The CDR3 consists of 17 residues. V lost 4 bases to trimming and J lost 1 base; unmatched junction nucleotides: 8. Germline CDR1 and CDR2: PRHDT and FYEKMQ (reference sequence). The CDR3, as DNA: TGTGCCAGCAGCTCCCTACTAGCGGGATCTGGCACAGATACGCAGTATTTT. Translating it yields CASSSLLAGSGTDTQYF.

This clone was found a few times. The CDR3 spells CASSLTGQGSYEQYF. CDR3 in DNA: TGCGCCAGCAGCTTGACGGGACAGGGCTCCTACGAGCAGTACTTC. The rearrangement uses TRBV5-1 and TRBJ2-7; 9 bases fit TRBD1. Germline V CDR1 and CDR2: SGHRS, YFSETQ. Trimming removed 1 base from V and 0 bases from J; junction bases left unmatched: 2. The CDR3 totals 15 residues. The full variable domain, its missing parts supplied by reference TRBV5-1 and TRBJ2-7, is KAGVTQTPRYLIKTRGQQVTLSCSPISGHRSVSWYQQTPGQGLQFLFEYFSETQRNKGNFPGRFSGRQFSNSRSEMNVSTLELGDSALYLCASSLTGQGSYEQYFGPGTRLTVT.

This chain uses TRBV6-6 with TRBJ1-4, with a weak D call TRBD1 (5 bases). The V and J ends lost 8 bases and 4 bases respectively, with 17 bases between them. Germline loops: CDR1 MNHNY, CDR2 SVGAGI (reference sequence). This CDR3 comprises 15 residues. Written as DNA, the CDR3 is TGTGCCAGCCATAAGACACAGGCATTTAATGAAAAACTGTTTTTT. It is translated as CASHKTQAFNEKLFF.

This chain links TRBV18 with TRBJ1-1; no firm D call. The germline V gene encodes CDR1 KGHSH and CDR2 LQKENI. The CDR3 contains 14 residues. The CDR3 DNA follows: TGTGCAGACAAAGTACACCTAGCTTACACTGAAGCTTTCTTT. Its protein is CADKVHLAYTEAFF.

The chain carries TRBV5-4 and TRBJ2-1, with unresolved D. The CDR3 totals 14 residues. Germline V CDR1 and CDR2: SGHNT, YYREEE (reference sequence). Deletions cut 6 bases from V and 2 bases from J, with 12 bases between. The CDR3 here is CASTHSNPYNEQFF. The CDR3, as DNA: TGTGCCAGCACCCACTCAAACCCCTACAATGAGCAGTTCTTC. The variable domain in full, completed from reference TRBV5-4 and TRBJ2-1, reads ETGVTQSPTHLIKTRGQQVTLRCSSQSGHNTVSWYQQALGQGPQFIFQYYREEENGRGNFPPRFSGLQFPNYSSELNVNALELDDSALYLCASTHSNPYNEQFFGPGTRLTVL.

Here the CDR3 reads CASSVELAGGTHTDTQYF. The CDR3 DNA sequence: TGTGCCAGCAGCGTAGAACTAGCGGGAGGCACTCACACAGATACGCAGTATTTT. The chain joins TRBV9 to TRBJ2-3, with 12 bases matching TRBD2. The CDR3 has 18 residues. Germline assignment: CDR1 SGDLS and CDR2 YYNGEE. The ends lost 0 bases at V and 2 bases at J; junction bases unmatched: 7.

The rearrangement links TRBV27 to TRBJ1-5; no firm D call. Trimming cost V 6 bases and J 3 bases, with 12 bases left between them. The CDR3 runs to 14 residues. From germline, CDR1 is MNHEY and CDR2 SMNVEV (reference sequence). The chain's CDR3 is CASSPLASNQPQHF. The CDR3 DNA is TGTGCCAGCAGCCCGCTAGCCTCCAATCAGCCCCAGCATTTT.

This clone was found once. The V gene is TRBV11-2, the J gene TRBJ2-5; TRBD2 aligns across 13 bases. The CDR3 is made up of 16 amino acids. The germline V gene encodes CDR1 SGHAT and CDR2 FQNNGV. V shed 3 bases and J 4 bases; nucleotides not matched to a gene: 5. The CDR3 reads CASSFELAGGGETQYF. CDR3 DNA: TGTGCCAGCAGCTTCGAACTAGCGGGAGGGGGAGAGACCCAGTACTTC.

V is TRBV28 and J is TRBJ1-6; D unclear. Trimming left V 8 bases short and J 12 bases short, with 14 bases between. The CDR3 is 12 residues long. The germline CDR1 and CDR2 sequences are MDHEN and SYDVKM. The CDR3 DNA follows: TGTGCCAGCTGGGGAGGAGGGTTACCCCTCCACTTT. Protein: CASWGGGLPLHF.

The gene calls are TRBV7-9 and TRBJ2-1, with 7 bases aligning to TRBD2. J lost 0 bases, V lost 4 bases, and 6 bases had no gene match. Germline loops: CDR1 SEHNR, CDR2 FQNEAQ (reference sequence). The CDR3 sequence is 16 residues long. CDR3 in DNA: TGTGCCAGCAGCTCGGGGGGAGCGGTCTCCTACAATGAGCAGTTCTTC. Amino acids: CASSSGGAVSYNEQFF.

This clone was detected only a few times. J is TRBJ2-5 and V is TRBV27, with TRBD2 matching 7 bases. V shed 9 bases and J 4 bases; nucleotides not matched to a gene: 8. Germline V gives CDR1 MNHEY, CDR2 SMNVEV (reference sequence). This CDR3 has 13 amino acids. The CDR3 loop is CASSAGVLETQYF. CDR3 sequence (DNA): TGTGCCAGTTCTGCGGGAGTTTTAGAGACCCAGTACTTC.

The chain combines TRBV19 with TRBJ2-2; a weak D match, TRBD1 (6 bases). The CDR3 length is 14 residues. V was trimmed by 6 bases and J by 0 bases, leaving 8 bases between them. Germline CDR1 is LNHDA and CDR2 is SQIVND (reference sequence). The CDR3 region is CASRDSSNTGELFF. CDR3 DNA: TGTGCCAGTAGGGACAGTTCGAACACCGGGGAGCTGTTTTTT. The full variable domain, rest sourced from reference TRBV19 and TRBJ2-2, is DGGITQSPKYLFRKEGQNVTLSCEQNLNHDAMYWYRQDPGQGLRLIYYSQIVNDFQKGDIAEGYSVSREKKESFPLTVTSAQKNPTAFYLCASRDSSNTGELFFGEGSRLTVL.